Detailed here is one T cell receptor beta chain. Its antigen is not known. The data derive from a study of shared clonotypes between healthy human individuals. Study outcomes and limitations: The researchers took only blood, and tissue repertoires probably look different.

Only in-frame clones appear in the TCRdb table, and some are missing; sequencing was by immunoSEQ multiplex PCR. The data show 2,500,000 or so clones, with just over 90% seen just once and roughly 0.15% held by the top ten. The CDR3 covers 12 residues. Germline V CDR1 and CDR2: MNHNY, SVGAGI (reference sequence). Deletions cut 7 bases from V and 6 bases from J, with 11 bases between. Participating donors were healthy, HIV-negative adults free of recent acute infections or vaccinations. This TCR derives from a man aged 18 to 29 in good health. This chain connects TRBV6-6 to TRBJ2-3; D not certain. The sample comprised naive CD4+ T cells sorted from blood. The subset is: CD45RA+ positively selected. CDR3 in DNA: TGTGCCAGCAATAGGGCGTCGGATACGCAGTATTTT. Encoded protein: CASNRASDTQYF.